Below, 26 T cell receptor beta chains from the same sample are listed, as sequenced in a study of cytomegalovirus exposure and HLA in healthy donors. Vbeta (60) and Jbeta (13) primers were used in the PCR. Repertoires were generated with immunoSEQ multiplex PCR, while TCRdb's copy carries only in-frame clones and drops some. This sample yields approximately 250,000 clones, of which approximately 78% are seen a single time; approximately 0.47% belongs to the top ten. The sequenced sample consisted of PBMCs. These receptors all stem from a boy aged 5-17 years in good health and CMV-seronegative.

CDR3 DNA: TGTGCCAGCAGCTTAGTTCATGGGGCCTACCAAGAGACCCAGTACTTC. It is translated as CASSLVHGAYQETQYF. The rearrangement links TRBV11-2 to TRBJ2-5; tentative D call: TRBD1 (5 bases). CDR1 is SGHAT, CDR2 FQNNGV, per germline. The CDR3 extends over 16 amino acids. Between the trimmed V and J ends, which lost 1 base and 0 bases, there was a span of 12 bases. Filled out from reference TRBV11-2 and TRBJ2-5, the complete variable domain reads EAGVAQSPRYKIIEKRQSVAFWCNPISGHATLYWYQQILGQGPKLLIQFQNNGVVDDSQLPKDRFSAERLKGVDSTLKIQPAKLEDSAVYLCASSLVHGAYQETQYFGPGTRLLVL.

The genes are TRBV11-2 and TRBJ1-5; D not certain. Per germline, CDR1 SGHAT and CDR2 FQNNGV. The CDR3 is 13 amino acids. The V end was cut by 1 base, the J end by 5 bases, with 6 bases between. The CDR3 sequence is CASSLGVYQPQHF. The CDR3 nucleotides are TGTGCCAGCAGCTTAGGCGTTTATCAGCCCCAGCATTTT.

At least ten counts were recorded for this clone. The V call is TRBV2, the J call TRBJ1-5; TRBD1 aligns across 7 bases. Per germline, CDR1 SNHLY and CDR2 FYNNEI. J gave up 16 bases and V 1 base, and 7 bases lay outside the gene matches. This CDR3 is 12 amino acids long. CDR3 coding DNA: TGTGCCAGCAGTGAAGTCCAGGGGGGAAGACATTTT. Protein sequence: CASSEVQGGRHF.

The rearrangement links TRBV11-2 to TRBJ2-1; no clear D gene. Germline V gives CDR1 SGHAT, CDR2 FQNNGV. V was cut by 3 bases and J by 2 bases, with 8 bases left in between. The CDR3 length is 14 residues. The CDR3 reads CASSLQRAYNEQFF. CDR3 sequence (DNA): TGTGCCAGCAGCTTGCAGCGAGCCTACAATGAGCAGTTCTTC.

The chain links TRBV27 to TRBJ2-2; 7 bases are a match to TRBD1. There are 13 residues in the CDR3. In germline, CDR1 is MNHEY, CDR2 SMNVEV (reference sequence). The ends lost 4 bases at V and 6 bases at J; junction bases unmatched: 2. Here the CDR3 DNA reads TGTGCCAGCAGTTCAGGGGGAGCCGGGGAGCTGTTTTTT. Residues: CASSSGGAGELFF.

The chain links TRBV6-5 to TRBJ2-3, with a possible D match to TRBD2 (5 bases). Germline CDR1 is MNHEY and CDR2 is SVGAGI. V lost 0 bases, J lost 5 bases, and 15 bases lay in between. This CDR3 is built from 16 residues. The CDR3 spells CASSYSEGSWGDTQYF. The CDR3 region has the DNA TGTGCCAGCAGTTACTCAGAGGGATCCTGGGGAGATACGCAGTATTTT.

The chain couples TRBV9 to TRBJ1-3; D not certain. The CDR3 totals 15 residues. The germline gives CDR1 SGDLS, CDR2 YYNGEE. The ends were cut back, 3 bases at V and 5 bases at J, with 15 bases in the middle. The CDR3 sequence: CASSDGVRKRNTIYF. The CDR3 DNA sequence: TGTGCCAGCAGCGACGGGGTTCGAAAAAGAAACACCATATATTTT.

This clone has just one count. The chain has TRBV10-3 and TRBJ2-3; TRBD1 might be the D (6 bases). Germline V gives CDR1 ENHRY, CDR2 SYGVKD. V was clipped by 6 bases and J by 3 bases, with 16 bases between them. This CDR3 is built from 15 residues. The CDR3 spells CAIRDSTQNTDTQYF. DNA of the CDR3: TGTGCCATCAGGGACAGCACTCAAAATACAGATACGCAGTATTTT.

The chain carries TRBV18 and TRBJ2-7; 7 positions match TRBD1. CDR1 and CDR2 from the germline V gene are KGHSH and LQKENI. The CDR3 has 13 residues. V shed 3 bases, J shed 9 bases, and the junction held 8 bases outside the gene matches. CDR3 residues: CASSPGTAPGQYF. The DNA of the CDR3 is TGTGCCAGCTCACCGGGGACAGCGCCCGGGCAGTACTTC.

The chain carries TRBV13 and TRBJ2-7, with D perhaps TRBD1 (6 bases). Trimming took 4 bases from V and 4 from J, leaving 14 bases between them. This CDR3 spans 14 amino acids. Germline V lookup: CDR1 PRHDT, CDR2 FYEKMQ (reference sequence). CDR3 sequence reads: CASSSQGWGYEQYF. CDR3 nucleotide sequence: TGTGCCAGCAGCTCCCAGGGGTGGGGTTACGAGCAGTACTTC.

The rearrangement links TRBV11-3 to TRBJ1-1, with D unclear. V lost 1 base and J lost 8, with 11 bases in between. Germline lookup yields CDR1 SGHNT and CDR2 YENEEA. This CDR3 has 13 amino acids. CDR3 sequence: CASSLARLPEAFF. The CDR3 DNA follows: TGTGCCAGCAGCTTAGCCCGTCTTCCCGAAGCTTTCTTT.

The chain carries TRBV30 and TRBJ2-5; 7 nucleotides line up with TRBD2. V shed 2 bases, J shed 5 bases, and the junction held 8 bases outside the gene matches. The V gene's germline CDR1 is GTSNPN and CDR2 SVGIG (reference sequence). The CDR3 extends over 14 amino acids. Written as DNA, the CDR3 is TGTGCCTGGAGTCCTCATCGGGGGGTGGAGACCCAGTACTTC. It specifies CAWSPHRGVETQYF.

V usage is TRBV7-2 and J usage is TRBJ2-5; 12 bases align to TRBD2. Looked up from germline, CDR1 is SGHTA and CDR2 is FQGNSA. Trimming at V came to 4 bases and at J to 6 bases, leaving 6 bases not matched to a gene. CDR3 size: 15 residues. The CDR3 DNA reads TGTGCCAGCAGCTCGACTAGCGGGAGATACCAGACCCAGTACTTC. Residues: CASSSTSGRYQTQYF.

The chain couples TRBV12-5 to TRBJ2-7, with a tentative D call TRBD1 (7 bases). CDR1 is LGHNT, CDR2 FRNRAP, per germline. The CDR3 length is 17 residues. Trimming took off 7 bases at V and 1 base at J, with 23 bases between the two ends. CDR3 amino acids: CASAWNHRGGESYEQYF. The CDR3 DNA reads TGTGCTAGTGCCTGGAATCACAGGGGAGGCGAATCCTACGAGCAGTACTTC.

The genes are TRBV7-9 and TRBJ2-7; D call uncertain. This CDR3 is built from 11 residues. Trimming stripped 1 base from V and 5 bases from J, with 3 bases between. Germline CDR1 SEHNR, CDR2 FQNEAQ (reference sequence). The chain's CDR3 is CASSLGDEQYF. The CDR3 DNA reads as TGTGCCAGCAGCTTAGGCGACGAGCAGTACTTC.

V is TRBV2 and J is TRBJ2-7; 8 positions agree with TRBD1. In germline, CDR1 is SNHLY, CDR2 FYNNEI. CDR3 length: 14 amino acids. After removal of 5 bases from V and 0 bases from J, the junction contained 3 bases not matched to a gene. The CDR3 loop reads CASSYRGSSYEQYF. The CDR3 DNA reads TGTGCCAGCAGTTACAGGGGGAGCTCCTACGAGCAGTACTTC. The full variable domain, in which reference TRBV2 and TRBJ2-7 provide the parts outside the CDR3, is EPEVTQTPSHQVTQMGQEVILRCVPISNHLYFYWYRQILGQKVEFLVSFYNNEISEKSEIFDDQFSVERPDGSNFTLKIRSTKLEDSAMYFCASSYRGSSYEQYFGPGTRLTVT.

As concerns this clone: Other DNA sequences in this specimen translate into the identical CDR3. The CDR3 loop is CASSQYNEQFF. Written as DNA, the CDR3 is TGTGCCAGCAGCCAATACAATGAGCAGTTCTTC. The chain employs TRBV5-6 and TRBJ2-1; D remains ambiguous. With 4 bases removed from V and 4 bases from J, the gap between germline ends came to 3 bases. Germline V lookup: CDR1 SGHDT, CDR2 YYEEEE. The CDR3 runs to 11 residues. Together with reference TRBV5-6 and TRBJ2-1, the CDR3 gives the full variable domain: DAGVTQSPTHLIKTRGQQVTLRCSPKSGHDTVSWYQQALGQGPQFIFQYYEEEERQRGNFPDRFSGHQFPNYSSELNVNALLLGDSALYLCASSQYNEQFFGPGTRLTVL.

CDR3 in DNA: TGTGCCAGCATCAAAGACAGGAACCAAGAGACCCAGTACTTC. Translated, it gives CASIKDRNQETQYF. The chain joins TRBV2 to TRBJ2-5; D is perhaps TRBD1 (6 bases). Germline CDR1 is SNHLY and CDR2 is FYNNEI. The CDR3 extends over 14 amino acids. V was shortened by 7 bases and J by 0 bases, with 12 bases between the two germline ends.

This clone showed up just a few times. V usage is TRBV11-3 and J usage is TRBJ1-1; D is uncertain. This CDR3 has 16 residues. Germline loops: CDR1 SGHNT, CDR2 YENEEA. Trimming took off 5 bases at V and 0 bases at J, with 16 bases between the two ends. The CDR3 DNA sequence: TGTGCCAGCAGCCAAGCCCCCCGTCGGGTGAACACTGAAGCTTTCTTT. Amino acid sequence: CASSQAPRRVNTEAFF.

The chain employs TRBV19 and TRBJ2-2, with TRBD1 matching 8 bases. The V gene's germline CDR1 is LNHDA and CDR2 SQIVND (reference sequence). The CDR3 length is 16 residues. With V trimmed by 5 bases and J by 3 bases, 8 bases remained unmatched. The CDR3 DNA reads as TGTGCCAGTAGTTTAAAACCAGGGGGCTACACCGGGGAGCTGTTTTTT. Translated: CASSLKPGGYTGELFF.

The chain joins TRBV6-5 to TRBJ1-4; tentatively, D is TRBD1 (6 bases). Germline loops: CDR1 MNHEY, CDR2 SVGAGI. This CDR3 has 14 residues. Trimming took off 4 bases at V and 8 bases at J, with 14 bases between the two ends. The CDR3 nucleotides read TGTGCCAGCAGTTCGGAACAGGGTGGGGAAAAACTGTTTTTT. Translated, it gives CASSSEQGGEKLFF.

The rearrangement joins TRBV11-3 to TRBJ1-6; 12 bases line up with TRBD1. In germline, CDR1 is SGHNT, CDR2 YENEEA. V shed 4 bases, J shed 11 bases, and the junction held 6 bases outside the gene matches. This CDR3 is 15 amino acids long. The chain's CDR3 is CASSSRDRGRTPLHF. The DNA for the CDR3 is TGTGCCAGCAGCTCGAGGGACAGGGGGCGCACACCCCTCCACTTT.

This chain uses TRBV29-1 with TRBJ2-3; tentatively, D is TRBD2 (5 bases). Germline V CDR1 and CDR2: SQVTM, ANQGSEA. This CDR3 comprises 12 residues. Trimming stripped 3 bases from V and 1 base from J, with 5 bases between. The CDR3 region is CSVDSGTDTQYF. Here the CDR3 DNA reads TGCAGCGTTGATAGCGGCACAGATACGCAGTATTTT.

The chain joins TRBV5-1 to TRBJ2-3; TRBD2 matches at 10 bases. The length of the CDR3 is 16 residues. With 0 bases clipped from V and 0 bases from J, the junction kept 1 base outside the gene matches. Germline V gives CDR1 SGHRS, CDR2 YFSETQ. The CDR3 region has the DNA TGCGCCAGCAGCTTGGGGACTAGCGGAAGCACAGATACGCAGTATTTT. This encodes CASSLGTSGSTDTQYF.

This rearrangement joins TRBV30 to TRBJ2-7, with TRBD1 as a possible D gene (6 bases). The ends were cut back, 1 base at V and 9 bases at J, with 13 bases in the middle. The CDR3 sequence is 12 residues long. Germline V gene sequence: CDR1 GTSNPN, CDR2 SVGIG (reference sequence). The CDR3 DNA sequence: TGTGCCTGGAGTGGAGAAACAGGGAGGCAGTACTTC. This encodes CAWSGETGRQYF.

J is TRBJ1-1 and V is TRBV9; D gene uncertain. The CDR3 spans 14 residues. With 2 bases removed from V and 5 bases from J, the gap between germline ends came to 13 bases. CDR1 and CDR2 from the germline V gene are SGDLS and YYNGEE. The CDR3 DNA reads TGTGCCAGCAGCGTCCAGCCGACGGGTACTGAAGCTTTCTTT. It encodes CASSVQPTGTEAFF.